The 5 T cell receptor beta chains reported below all come from one sample, sequenced in a study of control samples from healthy donors and cancer patients. Some clones are missing from TCRdb's copy, which holds only in-frame ones; the method was immunoSEQ multiplex PCR. This table holds roughly 120,000 clones, roughly nine tenths found once. The sample consisted of PBMCs. Receptors were obtained from a woman aged 45-59 years with colorectal cancer.

This clone occurred a few times. J is TRBJ1-2 and V is TRBV3-1 (or the pseudogene TRBV3-2); D not certain. This CDR3 has 15 residues. Trimming stripped 3 bases from V and 1 base from J, with 12 bases between. Germline CDR1 and CDR2: LGHDT and YNNKEL (reference sequence). The CDR3 region has the DNA TGTGCCAGCAGCCAGATGACGGAGATTAACTATGGCTACACCTTC. It yields the protein CASSQMTEINYGYTF.

The chain combines TRBV6-5 with TRBJ2-1, with 13 bases that match TRBD2. CDR1 MNHEY and CDR2 SVGAGI come from the germline V gene. The J segment lost 9 bases and the V segment lost 7 bases, leaving 9 bases of the junction unmatched. This CDR3 contains 15 residues. The CDR3 region is CASTSGLAGALEQFF. Written as DNA, the CDR3 is TGTGCCAGCACCTCCGGACTAGCGGGAGCGCTTGAGCAGTTCTTC.

The chain employs TRBV11-2 and TRBJ2-7; no firm D call. The CDR3 consists of 14 residues. V lost 6 bases and J 0 bases, leaving 12 bases between the germline ends. CDR1 is SGHAT and CDR2 is FQNNGV in the germline V gene. CDR3: CASSVGRYSYEQYF. CDR3 DNA sequence: TGTGCCAGCAGTGTCGGACGGTACTCCTACGAGCAGTACTTC.

The CDR3 loop reads CSVEGVWGNEQFF. The CDR3 DNA follows: TGCAGCGTTGAGGGGGTTTGGGGCAATGAGCAGTTCTTC. The chain carries TRBV29-1 and TRBJ2-1; the D gene could be TRBD1 or TRBD2 (5 bases each). The CDR3 covers 13 residues. The ends were cut back, 3 bases at V and 6 bases at J, with 12 bases in the middle. Germline loops: CDR1 SQVTM, CDR2 ANQGSEA.

The V call is TRBV19, the J call TRBJ1-6; D unclear. CDR3 length: 17 residues. Trimming stripped 1 base from V and 7 bases from J, with 17 bases between. The germline V gene has CDR1 LNHDA and CDR2 SQIVND (reference sequence). The CDR3 DNA is TGTGCCAGTAGTATAGGTCGACGGGGATTTGACAATTCACCCCTCCACTTT. Its protein is CASSIGRRGFDNSPLHF.